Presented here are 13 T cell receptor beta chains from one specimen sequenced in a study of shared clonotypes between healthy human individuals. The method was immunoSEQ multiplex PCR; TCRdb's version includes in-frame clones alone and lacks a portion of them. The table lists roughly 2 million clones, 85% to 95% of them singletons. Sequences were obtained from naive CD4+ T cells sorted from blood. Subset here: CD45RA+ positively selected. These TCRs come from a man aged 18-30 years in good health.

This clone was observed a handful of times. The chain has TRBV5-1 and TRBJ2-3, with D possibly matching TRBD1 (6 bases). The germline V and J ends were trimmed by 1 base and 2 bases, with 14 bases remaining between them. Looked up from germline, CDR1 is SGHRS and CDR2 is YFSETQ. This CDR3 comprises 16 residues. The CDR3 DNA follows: TGCGCCAGCAGCTTGTCCTCAGGGGCCCTCACAGATACGCAGTATTTT. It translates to CASSLSSGALTDTQYF.

CDR3: CASAVGYGNQPQHF. The CDR3 DNA reads as TGTGCCAGCGCGGTCGGCTATGGCAATCAGCCCCAGCATTTT. The chain is built from TRBV27 and TRBJ1-5; D remains unclear. The V end lost 8 bases, the J end lost 2 bases, and 13 bases lay between the germline ends. This CDR3 contains 14 residues. The germline CDR1 and CDR2 sequences are MNHEY and SMNVEV (reference sequence).

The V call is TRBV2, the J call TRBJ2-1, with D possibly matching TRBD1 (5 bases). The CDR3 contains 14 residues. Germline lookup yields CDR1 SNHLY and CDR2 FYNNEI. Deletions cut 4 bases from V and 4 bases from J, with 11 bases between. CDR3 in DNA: TGTGCCAGCAGTGGTACAAGGGGTTACAATGAGCAGTTCTTC. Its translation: CASSGTRGYNEQFF.

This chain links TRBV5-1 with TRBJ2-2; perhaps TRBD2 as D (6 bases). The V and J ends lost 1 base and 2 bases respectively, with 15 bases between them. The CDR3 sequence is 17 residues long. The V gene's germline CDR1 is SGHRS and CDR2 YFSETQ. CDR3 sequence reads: CASSLYRGGLNTGELFF. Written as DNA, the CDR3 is TGCGCCAGCAGCTTGTATCGGGGCGGACTAAACACCGGGGAGCTGTTTTTT. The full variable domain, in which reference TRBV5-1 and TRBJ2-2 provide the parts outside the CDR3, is KAGVTQTPRYLIKTRGQQVTLSCSPISGHRSVSWYQQTPGQGLQFLFEYFSETQRNKGNFPGRFSGRQFSNSRSEMNVSTLELGDSALYLCASSLYRGGLNTGELFFGEGSRLTVL.

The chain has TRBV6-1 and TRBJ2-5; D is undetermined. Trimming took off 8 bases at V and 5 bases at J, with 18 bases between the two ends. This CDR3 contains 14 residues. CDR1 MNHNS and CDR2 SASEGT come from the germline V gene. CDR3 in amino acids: CASGVRGAQETQYF. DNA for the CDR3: TGTGCCAGCGGCGTTCGAGGCGCGCAGGAGACCCAGTACTTC.

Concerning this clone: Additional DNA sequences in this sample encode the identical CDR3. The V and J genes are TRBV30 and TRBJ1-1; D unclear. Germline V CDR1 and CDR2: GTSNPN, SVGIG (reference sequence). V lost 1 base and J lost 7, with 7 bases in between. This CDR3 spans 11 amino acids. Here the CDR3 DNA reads TGTGCCTGGAGTGGTCGAGATGAAGCTTTCTTT. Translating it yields CAWSGRDEAFF.

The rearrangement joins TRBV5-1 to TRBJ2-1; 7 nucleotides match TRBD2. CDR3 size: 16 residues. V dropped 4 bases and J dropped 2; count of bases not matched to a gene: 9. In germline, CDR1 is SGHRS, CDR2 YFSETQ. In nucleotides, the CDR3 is TGCGCCAGCAGCCACTCCCCGGGGGGAACCTACAATGAGCAGTTCTTC. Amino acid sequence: CASSHSPGGTYNEQFF. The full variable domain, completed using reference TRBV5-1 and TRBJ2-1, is KAGVTQTPRYLIKTRGQQVTLSCSPISGHRSVSWYQQTPGQGLQFLFEYFSETQRNKGNFPGRFSGRQFSNSRSEMNVSTLELGDSALYLCASSHSPGGTYNEQFFGPGTRLTVL.

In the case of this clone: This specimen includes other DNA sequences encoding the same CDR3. In nucleotides, the CDR3 is TGTGCCAGCAGTTTCCCAAATCAGCCCCAGCATTTT. Amino acid sequence: CASSFPNQPQHF. The genes are TRBV28 and TRBJ1-5; no definite D call. CDR1 and CDR2 from the germline V gene are MDHEN and SYDVKM. The length of the CDR3 is 12 residues. With 3 bases removed from V and 4 bases from J, the gap between germline ends came to 4 bases.

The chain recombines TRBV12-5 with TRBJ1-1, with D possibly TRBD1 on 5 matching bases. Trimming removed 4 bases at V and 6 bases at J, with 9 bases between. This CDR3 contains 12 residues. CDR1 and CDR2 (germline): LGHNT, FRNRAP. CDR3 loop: CASGWGGPEAFF. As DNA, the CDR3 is TGTGCTAGTGGTTGGGGGGGACCTGAAGCTTTCTTT.

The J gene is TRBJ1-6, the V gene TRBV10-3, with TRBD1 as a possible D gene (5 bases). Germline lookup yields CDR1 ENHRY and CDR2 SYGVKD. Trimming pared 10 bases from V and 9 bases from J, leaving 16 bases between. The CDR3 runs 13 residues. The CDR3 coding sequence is TGTGCCACTCGGCAGGGTGAAATTTCACCCCTCCACTTT. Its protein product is CATRQGEISPLHF.

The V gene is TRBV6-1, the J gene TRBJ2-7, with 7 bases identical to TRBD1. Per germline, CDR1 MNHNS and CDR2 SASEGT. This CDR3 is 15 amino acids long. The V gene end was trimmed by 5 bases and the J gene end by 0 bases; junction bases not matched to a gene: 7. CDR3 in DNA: TGTGCCAGCAGTCCTACGGGGACAGTCTCCTACGAGCAGTACTTC. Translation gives CASSPTGTVSYEQYF.

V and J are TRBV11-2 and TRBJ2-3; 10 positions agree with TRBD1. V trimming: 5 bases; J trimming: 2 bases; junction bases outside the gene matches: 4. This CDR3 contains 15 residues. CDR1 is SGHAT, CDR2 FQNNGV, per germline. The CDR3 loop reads CASSVGQGNTDTQYF. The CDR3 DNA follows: TGTGCCAGCAGCGTGGGACAGGGGAACACAGATACGCAGTATTTT.

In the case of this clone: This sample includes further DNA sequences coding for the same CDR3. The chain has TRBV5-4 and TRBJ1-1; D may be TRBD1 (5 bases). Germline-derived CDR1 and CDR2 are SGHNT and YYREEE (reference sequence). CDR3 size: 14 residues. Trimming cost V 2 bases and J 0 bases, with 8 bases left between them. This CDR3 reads CASSLEGLNTEAFF. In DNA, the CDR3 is TGTGCCAGCAGCTTAGAGGGGTTGAACACTGAAGCTTTCTTT.